The next 10 T cell receptor beta chains were all read from a single sample in a study of cytomegalovirus exposure and HLA in healthy donors. The PCR made use of 60 Vbeta and 13 Jbeta primers. Produced via immunoSEQ multiplex PCR; TCRdb's table is partial and in-frame only. This repertoire shows approximately 140,000 clones, about three quarters found once; its top ten account for approximately 7%. Material for sequencing was PBMCs. These receptors all come from a man in his forties in good health and CMV-seropositive.

The J gene is TRBJ2-1, the V gene TRBV9; 10 bases match TRBD2. Germline V lookup: CDR1 SGDLS, CDR2 YYNGEE. Unmatched junction bases numbered 0, after V lost 3 bases and J lost 0 bases. This CDR3 comprises 15 residues. The CDR3 here is CASSGLAGSYNEQFF. CDR3 bases: TGTGCCAGCAGCGGACTAGCGGGCTCCTACAATGAGCAGTTCTTC.

The chain carries TRBV7-2 and TRBJ1-1, with TRBD1 identical over 8 bases. The CDR3 covers 16 residues. The J segment lost 3 bases and the V segment lost 6 bases, leaving 12 bases of the junction unmatched. Per germline, CDR1 SGHTA and CDR2 FQGNSA. CDR3 nucleotides: TGTGCCAGCAGAATAAAGAGGACAGGGCAATACACTGAAGCTTTCTTT. This sequence encodes CASRIKRTGQYTEAFF.

This clone appeared a single time. The CDR3 coding sequence is TGTGCCAGCAGTTTAAAGGGGGTTGCCAATCCCTCCTACGAGCAGTACTTC. Translation: CASSLKGVANPSYEQYF. V is TRBV28 and J is TRBJ2-7; a weak D match, TRBD1 (6 bases). CDR3 length: 17 residues. Germline CDR1 MDHEN, CDR2 SYDVKM. V was pared by 2 bases and J by 0 bases, with 17 bases between.

The rearrangement joins TRBV30 to TRBJ2-2; a possible D gene is TRBD2 (6 bases). Germline-derived CDR1 and CDR2 are GTSNPN and SVGIG (reference sequence). The CDR3 consists of 17 residues. V lost 0 bases and J 6 bases, leaving 20 bases between the germline ends. The CDR3 DNA reads TGTGCCTGGAGTGTGGGACTTATTATCACCAACCCCGGGGAGCTGTTTTTT. This codes for CAWSVGLIITNPGELFF.

The chain has TRBV19 and TRBJ2-2; perhaps TRBD1 as D (6 bases). The CDR3 length is 14 residues. Germline assignment: CDR1 LNHDA and CDR2 SQIVND (reference sequence). Between the trimmed V and J ends, which lost 6 bases and 6 bases, there was a span of 14 bases. The CDR3: CASRDSLRPGELFF. The CDR3 DNA reads TGTGCCAGTAGGGACAGCCTTCGACCCGGGGAGCTGTTTTTT. Combining the CDR3 with reference TRBV19 and TRBJ2-2 gives the whole variable domain DGGITQSPKYLFRKEGQNVTLSCEQNLNHDAMYWYRQDPGQGLRLIYYSQIVNDFQKGDIAEGYSVSREKKESFPLTVTSAQKNPTAFYLCASRDSLRPGELFFGEGSRLTVL.

The V call is TRBV29-1, the J call TRBJ1-2; 8 bases agree with TRBD1. There are 14 residues in the CDR3. V lost 1 base to trimming and J lost 5 bases; unmatched junction nucleotides: 6. Germline-derived CDR1 and CDR2 are SQVTM and ANQGSEA. The CDR3 loop reads CSVEGTGGGYGYTF. CDR3 in DNA: TGCAGCGTTGAAGGAACAGGGGGTGGATATGGCTACACCTTC.

This clone has more than one count but fewer than ten. The CDR3 region has the DNA TGTGCCAGCAGCGCGACAGGGGGCGCCTACAATGAGCAGTTCTTC. It is translated as CASSATGGAYNEQFF. V gene TRBV6-1 combines with J gene TRBJ2-1, with 10 bases fitting TRBD1. V shed 6 bases, J shed 2 bases, and the junction held 4 bases outside the gene matches. The length of the CDR3 is 15 residues. From germline, CDR1 is MNHNS and CDR2 SASEGT.

DNA for the CDR3: TGCGCCTGCCGGGGGGGCAGCTCCTACGAGCAGTACTTC. Encoded protein: CACRGGSSYEQYF. This rearrangement joins TRBV5-1 to TRBJ2-7, with 8 bases fitting TRBD2. The ends lost 10 bases at V and 0 bases at J; junction bases unmatched: 6. The CDR3 runs 13 residues. Germline V lookup: CDR1 SGHRS, CDR2 YFSETQ.

The table lists this clone with a count of one. The chain uses TRBV20-1 and TRBJ2-7; TRBD1 matches 8 bases. Germline V gives CDR1 DFQATT, CDR2 SNEGSKA (reference sequence). After removal of 1 base from V and 9 bases from J, the junction contained 2 bases not matched to a gene. This CDR3 is built from 11 residues. As DNA, the CDR3 is TGCAGTGCTAGAGCTGGGACAGGGCAGTACTTC. Protein sequence: CSARAGTGQYF.

This clone was seen just once. The J gene is TRBJ1-2, the V gene TRBV6-1, with TRBD1 as a possible D gene (5 bases). Germline V CDR1 and CDR2: MNHNS, SASEGT. The CDR3 runs to 13 residues. The germline V and J ends were trimmed by 4 bases and 5 bases, with 11 bases remaining between them. The CDR3, as DNA: TGTGCCAGCAGTGCTACCCGACAGTATGGCTACACCTTC. Translated: CASSATRQYGYTF.